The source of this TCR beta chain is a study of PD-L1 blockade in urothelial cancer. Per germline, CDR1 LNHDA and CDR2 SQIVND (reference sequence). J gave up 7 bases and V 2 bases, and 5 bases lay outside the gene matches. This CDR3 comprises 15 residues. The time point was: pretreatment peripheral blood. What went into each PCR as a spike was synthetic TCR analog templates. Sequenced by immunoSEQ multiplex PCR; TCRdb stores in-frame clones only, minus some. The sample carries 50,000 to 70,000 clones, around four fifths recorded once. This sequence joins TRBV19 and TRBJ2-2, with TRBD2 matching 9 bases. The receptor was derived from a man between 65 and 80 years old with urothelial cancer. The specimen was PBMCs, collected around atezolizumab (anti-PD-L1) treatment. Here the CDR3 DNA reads TGTGCCAGTAGTATATCGGCGGGAGGGTACGGGGAGCTGTTTTTT. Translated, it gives CASSISAGGYGELFF.